The T cell receptor (beta chain) described here comes from a study of shared clonotypes between healthy human individuals (TCRdb year 2020). General notes on the study: A couple of women and a few men aged 18 to 49 years were included in the cohort. Between about 0.85 and 9.5 billion PBMCs per donor were obtained by leukapheresis. Libraries were prepared and TCR repertoires were sequenced by different laboratories using diverse techniques, in order to increase sequencing depth and limit assay-specific biases. For each donor, CD4 naive and CD4 memory were each run on three plates, CD8 naive on two plates, and CD8 memory on one plate. Blood TCR repertoires of about five healthy adults were deeply sequenced to estimate repertoire size and the extent of clonotype sharing between individuals.

Overall study outcomes, separate from this receptor: Approximately 4.8% of naive CD4, roughly 3.6% of naive CD8, about 2.4% of memory CD4, and 0.4% of memory CD8 clonotypes were shared across several donors. Because the study included a small number of donors, the genetic and exposure-history diversity represented was limited. Sampling was restricted to blood, and TCR repertoires in tissues likely differ from the TCR repertoires found in blood. Pairwise subsampling indicated that sequencing depth was expected to affect the degree of clonotype sharing among donors. Larger estimated clonotype richness was generally found for naive subsets than for memory subsets. Rarefaction of sorted-subset datasets indicated incomplete sequencing despite the large sequencing depth. Clonotypes shared by all four sorted-subset donors showed higher generation probabilities than non-shared clonotypes.

Using the deep immunoSEQ assay, TCR CDR3 regions were amplified from genomic DNA by multiplex PCR. Extracted genomic DNA from each cell subset was spread evenly across all wells of several immunoSEQ 96-well plates, with each plate serving as a replicate. Each replicate PCR for sorted subsets received around 0.2 ug genomic DNA, equal to 30,000 or so T cell genomes. Purified libraries were measured with a Qubit 3.0 fluorometer, size-checked on a Bioanalyzer 2100, and measured again with the KAPA Library Quantification kit. Each immunoSEQ 96-well plate was sequenced on its own single-read 150-cycle Illumina NextSeq 550 flow cell. For the original study's pipeline: Because only junctional sequences without quality scores were contained in the immunoSEQ output, filtering matching that applied to full-length reads could not be performed. To assign V/J genes and CDR3, sequences were annotated against IMGT germline references using PyIR, a Python wrapper for IgBLAST v1.9. Reads were filtered out if the reads had weak V/J assignments (E-value above 1e-6), no CDR3, stop codons, out-of-frame junctions, or ambiguous translated residues. V3J clonotypes were defined by identical inferred V gene, J gene, and CDR3 amino acid sequence. To compute the percentage overlap between repertoires, the number of shared unique clonotypes was divided by the size of the smaller repertoire. Three approaches were used to assess repertoire richness: RTK rarefaction, the Chao1 estimator, and Recon v2.1 estimates of unobserved clonotypes. For all TCRbeta clonotypes obtained by the gDNA method from four donors, generation probabilities were computed with OLGA. The source is immuneACCESS, and TCRdb retained only in-frame sequences with V and J called. Part of the clones is not carried over; for the studies checked, unresolved V genes explain less than half of this, and the remainder is unexplained. V and J calls and clone size are copied from that table; D and trimming were computed from the DNA. The sample table contains roughly 1,100,000 clones; only one count was recorded for 65% to 80% of them. Roughly 1.4% of the sample rests with the top ten.

The donors were healthy, HIV-negative adults with no recently reported acute infections or vaccinations. Every donor was a Caucasian adult residing in Nashville, Tennessee, USA. CD4+ T cells were enriched by magnetic negative selection, after which naive cells were positively selected on CD45RA and the negative fraction was taken as the memory subset. Blood was obtained by leukapheresis, after which PBMCs were separated by Ficoll-Histopaque density gradient centrifugation and cryopreserved in liquid nitrogen vapor phase. Analytical flow cytometry was used to check the purity and quantity of every magnetically sorted T cell population. From each sorted fraction, genomic DNA was isolated and quantified by UV absorbance on a Nanodrop 2000c. This clone appeared once. No cognate antigen has been identified for it. The sample holds no much larger clone one base away, and base qualities are not on file.

At the junction V is shortened by 4 bases and J by 2 bases; bases outside the gene matches: 3. Per the germline V gene, SGHRS is the CDR1 and YFSETQ is the CDR2. Including cysteine and phenylalanine, the CDR3 has 16 amino acids. Only CDR3 DNA remains: 48 bases, in frame from the first base. The chain joins TRBV5-1 to TRBJ2-1, with TRBD2 identical over 13 junction bases. This TCR derives from a man aged 18 to 29 in good health. The sample taken for sequencing was memory CD4+ T cells sorted from blood. Explained via the paper, the cell subset or site label denotes: CD45RA-negative fraction. DNA sequence: TGCGCCAGCAGCACCGGGACTAGCGGGACCTACAATGAGCAGTTCTTC. Its product reads: CASSTGTSGTYNEQFF.